These T cell receptor beta chains were read from a single sample in a study of shared clonotypes between healthy human individuals. TCRdb's table, derived via immunoSEQ multiplex PCR, lists solely in-frame clones and lacks some. In the table there are more than 2,000,000 clones, more than 80% of which are singletons. Sequencing was done on a sample of naive CD4+ T cells sorted from blood. The receptors originated from a man between 18 and 29 years old in good health. The conserved cysteine and the conserved F or W are not part of the CDR3 here. The order of the fields is J gene, V gene, CDR3 length, CDR3 protein.

TRBJ2-3	TRBV6-5	11	ASSPPGTDTQY
TRBJ1-2	TRBV5-1	12	ASTPSTGPYGYT
TRBJ2-3	TRBV18	13	ASSPVLAGTDTQY
TRBJ2-5	TRBV7-2	14	ASSLGLAGGRETQY
TRBJ2-2	TRBV7-6	13	ASSLVGVGTGELF
TRBJ2-5	TRBV4-3	13	ASSQDRRGVETQY
TRBJ2-1	TRBV29-1	11	SVQRLPGDEQF
-	TRBV2	9	ASTETYEQY
TRBJ2-5	TRBV4-1	13	ASSQAGVGVETQY
TRBJ2-5	TRBV10-3	11	AIGQGNRETQY
TRBJ1-3	TRBV9	14	ASSPRTEYSGNTIY
TRBJ2-4	TRBV5-1	14	ASSSGTGLAKNIQY
TRBJ2-2	TRBV18	12	ASSPRTITGELF
TRBJ1-6	TRBV6-1	14	ASSDRGFGGNSPLH
TRBJ2-7	TRBV25-1	15	ASSASPGLAGSYEQY
TRBJ2-2	TRBV5-6	12	ASSYRDSSGELF
TRBJ2-6	TRBV30	11	AWSLIGANVLT
TRBJ2-5	TRBV9	14	ASSLGTSGTLETQY
TRBJ1-2	TRBV6-1	15	ASSVRGGAGLHYGYT
TRBJ1-5	TRBV6-5	13	ASSYSGQGRQPQH
TRBJ1-1	TRBV5-1	12	ASSLGRWNTEAF
TRBJ2-1	TRBV5-1	15	ASSETGSSLSYNEQF